What follows are 6 T cell receptor beta chains derived from one specimen sequenced in a study of long-term antiretroviral therapy in people with HIV. The assay, immunoSEQ v3.0, was run at survey level. Method: immunoSEQ multiplex PCR; TCRdb's copy keeps in-frame clones and lacks some. Among roughly 15,000 clones, just over 85% were seen once, and the ten largest hold about 15%. The sample was unsorted PBMCs, taken more than 2.2 years before starting antiretroviral therapy. The source of these receptors is a woman aged 25 to 39 with HIV.

V is TRBV4-3 and J is TRBJ1-1; possible D gene TRBD1, 6 bases. The CDR3 extends over 16 amino acids. Germline loops: CDR1 LGHNA, CDR2 YSLEER. The V end lost 5 bases, the J end lost 0 bases, and 16 bases lay between the germline ends. The CDR3 loop reads CASSRDRGAMNTEAFF. As DNA, the CDR3 is TGCGCCAGCAGCAGGGATCGGGGGGCAATGAACACTGAAGCTTTCTTT.

This clone was observed once. V gene TRBV11-2 combines with J gene TRBJ2-3; D remains ambiguous. Looked up from germline, CDR1 is SGHAT and CDR2 is FQNNGV. The CDR3 spans 12 residues. The ends were cut back, 3 bases at V and 10 bases at J, with 11 bases in the middle. CDR3 in DNA: TGTGCCAGCAGCTTTTCGGTAGCACCGCAGTATTTT. Translation gives CASSFSVAPQYF.

The chain employs TRBV18 and TRBJ2-7, with a tentative D call TRBD2 (5 bases). The CDR3 is made up of 15 amino acids. In germline, CDR1 is KGHSH, CDR2 LQKENI. The V end was cut by 3 bases, the J end by 9 bases, with 21 bases between. The CDR3 here is CASSPQNRGFGGQYF. The CDR3, as DNA: TGTGCCAGCTCACCCCAGAATAGAGGGTTTGGAGGGCAGTACTTC.

As DNA, the CDR3 is TGTGCCTGGAGTGCAACTCTTTTAGGGGGCGCCGCCTATGGCTACACCTTC. This sequence encodes CAWSATLLGGAAYGYTF. This rearrangement joins TRBV30 to TRBJ1-2, with 7 bases that match TRBD1. V lost 1 base, J lost 4 bases, and 15 bases stayed unmatched. The CDR3 totals 17 residues. The V gene's germline CDR1 is GTSNPN and CDR2 SVGIG (reference sequence).

The genes are TRBV15 and TRBJ2-1, with 7 bases fitting TRBD1. The CDR3 sequence is 17 residues long. The germline CDR1 and CDR2 sequences are LNHNV and YYDKDF (reference sequence). V lost 0 bases and J lost 10; bases outside the gene matches: 15. The CDR3 loop reads CATSRDGRDREIWEQFF. DNA of the CDR3: TGTGCCACCAGCAGAGATGGCCGCGACAGGGAGATTTGGGAGCAGTTCTTC.

V usage is TRBV18 and J usage is TRBJ1-3, with unresolved D. The CDR3 has 12 amino acids. V was trimmed by 8 bases and J by 0 bases, leaving 5 bases between them. Germline CDR1 KGHSH, CDR2 LQKENI. The CDR3 DNA reads TGTGCCAGCACTTCCTCTGGAAACACCATATATTTT. Residues: CASTSSGNTIYF.